The 20 T cell receptor beta chains reported below all come from one sample, sequenced in a study of cytomegalovirus exposure and HLA in healthy donors. Primers for the PCR totalled 60 Vbeta and 13 Jbeta. Profiled with immunoSEQ multiplex PCR; TCRdb holds only in-frame clones, not every one. The sample consists of some 190,000 clones, roughly 90% of them appearing once. Sequencing was carried out using PBMCs. Every receptor here comes from a woman aged 25-40 years in good health and CMV-seronegative.

V and J are TRBV15 and TRBJ1-5; D remains ambiguous. The CDR3 has 15 amino acids. V lost 4 bases, J lost 2 bases, and 12 bases lay in between. Germline V gives CDR1 LNHNV, CDR2 YYDKDF (reference sequence). In DNA form, the CDR3 reads TGTGCCACCAGCACGGAAGCTGCGGGCAATCAGCCCCAGCATTTT. Protein sequence: CATSTEAAGNQPQHF.

The gene calls are TRBV27 and TRBJ2-7, with D perhaps TRBD1 (9 bases). V lost 8 bases and J 3 bases, leaving 20 bases between the germline ends. CDR1 and CDR2 from the germline V gene are MNHEY and SMNVEV (reference sequence). This CDR3 contains 15 residues. The CDR3 sequence is CASPTGGTGHYEQYF. The DNA for the CDR3 is TGTGCCAGCCCTACGGGGGGGACAGGGCACTACGAGCAGTACTTC.

This chain uses TRBV5-1 with TRBJ2-2; tentatively, D is TRBD2 (5 bases). V lost 7 bases, J lost 3 bases, and 13 bases lay in between. The CDR3 covers 14 residues. Germline-derived CDR1 and CDR2 are SGHRS and YFSETQ. CDR3 nucleotides: TGCGCCAGCCAACCCCAAGCGGACACCGGGGAGCTGTTTTTT. This gives the protein CASQPQADTGELFF.

In nucleotides, the CDR3 is TGTGCCAGCCAGACAGGGGGGTACACTGAAGCTTTCTTT. It translates to CASQTGGYTEAFF. V and J are TRBV18 and TRBJ1-1; 9 bases align to TRBD1. CDR1 is KGHSH, CDR2 LQKENI, per germline. V shed 8 bases, J shed 3 bases, and the junction held 4 bases outside the gene matches. CDR3 size: 13 residues. Full variable domain (missing parts from reference TRBV18 and TRBJ1-1): NAGVMQNPRHLVRRRGQEARLRCSPMKGHSHVYWYRQLPEEGLKFMVYLQKENIIDESGMPKERFSAEFPKEGPSILRIQQVVRGDSAAYFCASQTGGYTEAFFGQGTRLTVV.

This chain links TRBV5-1 with TRBJ1-6; 7 bases agree with TRBD1. J was trimmed by 5 bases and V by 0 bases; bases with no gene match: 2. The CDR3 runs 15 residues. Germline V gives CDR1 SGHRS, CDR2 YFSETQ. Here the CDR3 DNA reads TGCGCCAGCAGCTTGGACAGGGGACATAATTCACCCCTCCACTTT. The encoded protein is CASSLDRGHNSPLHF.

The chain joins TRBV7-9 to TRBJ2-7; a possible D gene is TRBD1 (6 bases). CDR1 is SEHNR and CDR2 is FQNEAQ in the germline V gene (reference sequence). Trimming removed 8 bases at V and 12 bases at J, with 26 bases between. The CDR3 consists of 14 residues. The CDR3 spells CASLETTGIPTVYF. The CDR3 nucleotides are TGTGCCAGCCTCGAGACAACAGGGATCCCAACGGTGTACTTC.

This CDR3 is CASSFQTEAFF. The CDR3 region has the DNA TGTGCCAGCAGCTTCCAAACTGAAGCTTTCTTT. The V gene is TRBV7-9, the J gene TRBJ1-1; D unresolved. The V gene lost 3 bases and the J gene lost 5 bases, with 4 bases spanning the gap. Per germline, CDR1 SEHNR and CDR2 FQNEAQ (reference sequence). The CDR3 loop spans 11 amino acids. Variable domain in full (rest from reference TRBV7-9 and TRBJ1-1): DTGVSQNPRHKITKRGQNVTFRCDPISEHNRLYWYRQTLGQGPEFLTYFQNEAQLEKSRLLSDRFSAERPKGSFSTLEIQRTEQGDSAMYLCASSFQTEAFFGQGTRLTVV.

V is TRBV11-3 and J is TRBJ2-2, with D hard to call. The germline V gene encodes CDR1 SGHNT and CDR2 YENEEA. The CDR3 loop spans 14 amino acids. V lost 0 bases to trimming and J lost 6 bases, with 8 bases between them. The CDR3 spells CASSLDRGAGELFF. The CDR3 DNA follows: TGTGCCAGCAGCTTAGACCGAGGCGCCGGGGAGCTGTTTTTT.

A few counts support this clone. The chain links TRBV5-1 to TRBJ1-1; D call uncertain. The germline V and J ends were trimmed by 2 bases and 3 bases, with 8 bases remaining between them. The CDR3 is 13 residues long. Germline V gene data show CDR1 as SGHRS and CDR2 as YFSETQ. CDR3 sequence reads: CASSFGGDTEAFF. The CDR3 DNA is TGCGCCAGCAGCTTTGGAGGAGACACTGAAGCTTTCTTT.

The genes are TRBV2 and TRBJ1-1; no clear D. This CDR3 is 13 amino acids long. V was clipped by 9 bases and J by 4 bases, with 15 bases between them. In germline, CDR1 is SNHLY, CDR2 FYNNEI. The CDR3 nucleotides are TGTGCCAGTAGGATCGAGGGTGGCACTGAAGCTTTCTTT. It encodes CASRIEGGTEAFF.

There are a few counts of this clone. The rearrangement uses TRBV19 and TRBJ2-5; 8 nucleotides line up with TRBD2. Germline loops: CDR1 LNHDA, CDR2 SQIVND (reference sequence). V dropped 5 bases and J dropped 4; count of bases not matched to a gene: 6. CDR3 length equals 14 residues. Written as DNA, the CDR3 is TGTGCCAGTAGTGCCCAGGGACTAGGAGAGACCCAGTACTTC. This encodes CASSAQGLGETQYF.

V and J are TRBV7-3 and TRBJ2-3; 9 bases match TRBD1. Germline assignment: CDR1 SGHTA and CDR2 FQGTGA. After removal of 6 bases from V and 5 bases from J, the junction contained 6 bases not matched to a gene. The CDR3 consists of 14 residues. CDR3 DNA sequence: TGTGCCAGCAGGTCACAGGGGGCCGTAGATACGCAGTATTTT. Its protein is CASRSQGAVDTQYF.

The chain couples TRBV19 to TRBJ1-1; TRBD1 is a possible D gene (5 bases). This CDR3 region has 14 residues. Trimming pared 6 bases from V and 2 bases from J, leaving 13 bases between. Germline V gene lookup returns CDR1 LNHDA and CDR2 SQIVND (reference sequence). The DNA for the CDR3 is TGTGCCAGTAGAGCCAGGGCGTCTAACACTGAAGCTTTCTTT. This translates into CASRARASNTEAFF.

V gene TRBV7-9 combines with J gene TRBJ2-7, with 11 positions matching TRBD1. Germline CDR1 reads SEHNR; CDR2 reads FQNEAQ (reference sequence). J was trimmed by 4 bases and V by 11 bases; bases with no gene match: 13. CDR3 size: 15 residues. The CDR3 nucleotides are TGTGCCTGCTGGACAGGGGGCGACCGGTGGTACGAGCAGTACTTC. Translating it yields CACWTGGDRWYEQYF.

The gene calls are TRBV9 and TRBJ1-1; unclear D gene. The CDR3 totals 15 residues. Germline loops: CDR1 SGDLS, CDR2 YYNGEE. The V gene lost 0 bases and the J gene lost 1 base, with 10 bases spanning the gap. The CDR3 nucleotides read TGTGCCAGCAGCGTAGCACCGGACTCGAACACTGAAGCTTTCTTT. Its translation is CASSVAPDSNTEAFF.

V usage is TRBV29-1 and J usage is TRBJ2-7; a weak D match, TRBD2 (6 bases). Germline CDR1 reads SQVTM; CDR2 reads ANQGSEA. The CDR3 spans 15 residues. With 6 bases removed from V and 2 bases from J, the gap between germline ends came to 20 bases. The CDR3 DNA is TGCAGCGTAAGTGGAGGGGCCCTACTAACCTACGAGCAGTACTTC. It yields the protein CSVSGGALLTYEQYF.

V gene TRBV28 combines with J gene TRBJ2-7; 10 bases map to TRBD1. Trimming removed 7 bases from V and 3 bases from J; junction bases left unmatched: 3. The length of the CDR3 is 13 residues. In germline, CDR1 is MDHEN, CDR2 SYDVKM. The chain's CDR3 is CASTGTGVYEQYF. The CDR3 DNA follows: TGTGCCAGCACCGGGACAGGGGTCTACGAGCAGTACTTC.

This clone turned up a few times. CDR3 protein: CASSIGTRGAHEQFF. CDR3 DNA: TGTGCCAGTAGTATCGGGACTAGAGGAGCCCATGAGCAGTTCTTC. The chain employs TRBV19 and TRBJ2-1; TRBD2 matches at 8 bases. V lost 3 bases, J lost 8 bases, and 9 bases stayed unmatched. Germline V gene sequence: CDR1 LNHDA, CDR2 SQIVND (reference sequence). The CDR3 consists of 15 residues.

This chain uses TRBV2 with TRBJ1-4; a possible D gene is TRBD1 (6 bases). Trimming stripped 6 bases from V and 3 bases from J, with 14 bases between. This CDR3 is built from 15 residues. CDR1 SNHLY and CDR2 FYNNEI come from the germline V gene. The CDR3 region has the DNA TGTGCCAGCAGATTTCAGGGGCTAGCTAATGAAAAACTGTTTTTT. It translates to CASRFQGLANEKLFF.

The chain uses TRBV4-2 and TRBJ2-1, with D possibly matching TRBD2 (6 bases). This CDR3 has 17 amino acids. From germline, CDR1 is LGHNA and CDR2 YNFKEQ. The V and J ends lost 0 bases and 4 bases respectively, with 16 bases between them. Written as DNA, the CDR3 is TGTGCCAGCAGCCAAGATACCGGACTAAGGCCATACAATGAGCAGTTCTTC. The encoded protein is CASSQDTGLRPYNEQFF.